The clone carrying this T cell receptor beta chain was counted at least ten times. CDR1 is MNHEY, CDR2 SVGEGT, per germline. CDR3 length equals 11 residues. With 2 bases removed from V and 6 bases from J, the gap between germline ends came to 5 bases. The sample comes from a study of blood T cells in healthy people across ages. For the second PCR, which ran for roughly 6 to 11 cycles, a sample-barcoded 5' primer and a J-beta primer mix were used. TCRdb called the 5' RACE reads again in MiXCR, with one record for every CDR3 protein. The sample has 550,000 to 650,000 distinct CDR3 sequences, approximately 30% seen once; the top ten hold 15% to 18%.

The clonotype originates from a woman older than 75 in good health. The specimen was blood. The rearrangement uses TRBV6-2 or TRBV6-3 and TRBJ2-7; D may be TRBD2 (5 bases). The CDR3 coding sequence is TGTGCCAGCAGTTACGGAGGCGAGCAGTACTTC. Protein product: CASSYGGEQYF.